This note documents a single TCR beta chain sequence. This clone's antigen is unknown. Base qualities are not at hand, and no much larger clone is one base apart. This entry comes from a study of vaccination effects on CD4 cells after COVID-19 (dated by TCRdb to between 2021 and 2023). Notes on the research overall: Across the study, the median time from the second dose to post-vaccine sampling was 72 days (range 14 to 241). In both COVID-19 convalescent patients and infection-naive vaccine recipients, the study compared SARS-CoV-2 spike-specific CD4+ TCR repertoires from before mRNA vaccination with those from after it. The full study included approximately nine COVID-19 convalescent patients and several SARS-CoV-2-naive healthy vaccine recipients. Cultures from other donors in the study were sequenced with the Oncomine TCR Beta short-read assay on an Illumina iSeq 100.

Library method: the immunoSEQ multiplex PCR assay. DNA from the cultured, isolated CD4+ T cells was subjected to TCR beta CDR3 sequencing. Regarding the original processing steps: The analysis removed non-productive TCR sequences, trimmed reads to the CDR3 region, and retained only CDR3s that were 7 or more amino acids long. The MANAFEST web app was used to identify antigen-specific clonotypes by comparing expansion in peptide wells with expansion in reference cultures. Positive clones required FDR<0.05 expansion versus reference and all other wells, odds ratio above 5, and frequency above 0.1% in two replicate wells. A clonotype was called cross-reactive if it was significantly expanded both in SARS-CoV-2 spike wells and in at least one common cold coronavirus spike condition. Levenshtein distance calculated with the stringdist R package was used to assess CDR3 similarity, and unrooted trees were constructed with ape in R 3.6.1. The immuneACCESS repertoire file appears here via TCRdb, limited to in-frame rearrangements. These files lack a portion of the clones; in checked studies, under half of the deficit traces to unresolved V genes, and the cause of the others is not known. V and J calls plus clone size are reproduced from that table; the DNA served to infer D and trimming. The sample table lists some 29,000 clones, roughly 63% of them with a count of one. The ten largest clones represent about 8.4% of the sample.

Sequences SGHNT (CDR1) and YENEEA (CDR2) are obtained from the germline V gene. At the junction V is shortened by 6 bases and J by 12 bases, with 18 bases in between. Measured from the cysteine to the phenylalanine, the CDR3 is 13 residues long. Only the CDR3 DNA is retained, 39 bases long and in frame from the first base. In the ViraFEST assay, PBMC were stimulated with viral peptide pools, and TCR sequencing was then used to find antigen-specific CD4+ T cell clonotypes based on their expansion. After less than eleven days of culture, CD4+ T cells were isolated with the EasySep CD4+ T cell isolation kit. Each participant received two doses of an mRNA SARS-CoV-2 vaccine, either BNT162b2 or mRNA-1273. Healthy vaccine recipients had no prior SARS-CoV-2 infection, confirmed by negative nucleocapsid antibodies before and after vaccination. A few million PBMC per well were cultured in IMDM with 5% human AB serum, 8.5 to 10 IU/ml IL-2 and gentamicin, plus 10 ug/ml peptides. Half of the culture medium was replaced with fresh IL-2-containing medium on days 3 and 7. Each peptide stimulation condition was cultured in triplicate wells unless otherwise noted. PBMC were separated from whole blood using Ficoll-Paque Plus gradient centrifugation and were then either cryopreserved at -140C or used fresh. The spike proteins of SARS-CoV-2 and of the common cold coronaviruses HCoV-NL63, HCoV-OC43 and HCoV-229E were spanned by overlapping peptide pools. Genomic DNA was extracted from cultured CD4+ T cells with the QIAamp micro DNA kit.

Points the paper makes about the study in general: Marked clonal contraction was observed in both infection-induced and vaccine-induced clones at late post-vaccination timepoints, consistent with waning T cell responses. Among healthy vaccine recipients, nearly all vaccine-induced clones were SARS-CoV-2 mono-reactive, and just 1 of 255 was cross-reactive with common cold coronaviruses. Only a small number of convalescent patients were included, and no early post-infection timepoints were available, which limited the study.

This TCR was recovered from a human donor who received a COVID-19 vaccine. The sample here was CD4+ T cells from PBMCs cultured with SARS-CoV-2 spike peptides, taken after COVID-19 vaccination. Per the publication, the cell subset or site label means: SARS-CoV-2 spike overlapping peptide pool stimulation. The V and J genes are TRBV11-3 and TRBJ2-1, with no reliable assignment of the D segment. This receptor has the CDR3 CASRRPGDERQFF. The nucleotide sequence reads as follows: TGTGCCAGCAGGCGCCCAGGCGATGAGCGGCAGTTCTTC. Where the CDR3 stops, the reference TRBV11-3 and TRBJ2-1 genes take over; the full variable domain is EAGVVQSPRYKIIEKKQPVAFWCNPISGHNTLYWYLQNLGQGPELLIRYENEEAVDDSQLPKDRFSAERLKGVDSTLKIQPAELGDSAVYLCASRRPGDERQFFGPGTRLTVL.